This T cell receptor beta chain was documented in a study of T cells expressing NK-cell markers. Looking at the study overall: Investigators obtained TCR beta repertoires from sorted CD3+CD56+NKG2C+, CD3+CD56+NKG2C- and CD3+CD56-NKG2C+ T cells. Study-level results: The share of CD8+ T cells held by dominant NKG2C+ clonotypes was 1.0-7.0% in several donors. One observes that, in several donors, these clonotypes were also the leading ones within the CD3+CD56-NKG2C+ fraction.

On this clonotype: Antigen unknown.

TCRdb re-called the 5' RACE reads, yielding one record per CDR3 amino acid sequence without DNA. The ten top clones account for over 4%, within a sample of 350,000 to 450,000 distinct CDR3 sequences. The sample consisted of blood T cells: a sorted CD56 or NKG2C T cell subset, CD4+ or CD8+ T cells, or bulk PBMC T cells (not recorded which). The TCR comes from a man aged 18-70 years in good health.

CDR3 region: CASSPSFAGANVLTF. V usage is TRBV18 and J usage is TRBJ2-6. The CDR3 is 15 amino acids. In germline, CDR1 is KGHSH, CDR2 LQKENI.